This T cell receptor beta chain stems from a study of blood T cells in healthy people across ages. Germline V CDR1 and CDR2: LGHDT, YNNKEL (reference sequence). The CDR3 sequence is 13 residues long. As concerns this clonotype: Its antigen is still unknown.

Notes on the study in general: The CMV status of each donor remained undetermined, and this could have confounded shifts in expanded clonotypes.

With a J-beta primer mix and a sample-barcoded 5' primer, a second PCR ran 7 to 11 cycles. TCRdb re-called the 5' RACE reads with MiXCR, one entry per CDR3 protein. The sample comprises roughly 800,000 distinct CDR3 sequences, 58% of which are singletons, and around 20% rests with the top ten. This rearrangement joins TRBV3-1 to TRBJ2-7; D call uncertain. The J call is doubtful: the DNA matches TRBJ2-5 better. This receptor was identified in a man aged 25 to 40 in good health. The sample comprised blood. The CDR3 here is CASRPGGLETQYF. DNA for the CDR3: TGTGCCAGCAGACCCGGCGGATTAGAGACCCAGTACTTC.